The 20 T cell receptor beta chains listed next were all sequenced from one sample in a study of blood T cell repertoires in COVID-19. Method: immunoSEQ multiplex PCR; TCRdb's copy keeps in-frame clones and lacks some. The top ten hold more than 1.5% of the sample, which has about 100,000 clones, 85% seen once. Sample: peripheral blood. Every receptor here comes from a woman in her 70s with active or convalescent COVID-19.

The chain links TRBV7-9 to TRBJ1-3, with D unclear. In germline, CDR1 is SEHNR, CDR2 FQNEAQ (reference sequence). The CDR3 has 18 residues. The ends were cut back, 3 bases at V and 2 bases at J, with 20 bases in the middle. The CDR3 DNA reads as TGTGCCAGCAGCTTCGGAACTTCGGGGTTTAAGGCTGGAAACACCATATATTTT. It encodes CASSFGTSGFKAGNTIYF.

This clone occurred a few times. The CDR3 DNA is TGTGCCAGCAGCCAAGATAGCCTAGCGGGAGTGTCTGAGCAGTTCTTC. It codes for CASSQDSLAGVSEQFF. The rearrangement joins TRBV3-1 (or the pseudogene TRBV3-2) to TRBJ2-1; the match to TRBD2 covers 10 bases. The CDR3 length is 16 residues. Germline V CDR1 and CDR2: LGHDT, YNNKEL (reference sequence). The V and J ends lost 0 bases and 9 bases, in that order; junction bases with no gene match: 8.

This sequence joins TRBV15 and TRBJ1-2; 7 nucleotides match TRBD1. This CDR3 is 12 amino acids long. The germline gives CDR1 LNHNV, CDR2 YYDKDF (reference sequence). The V gene end was trimmed by 5 bases and the J gene end by 4 bases; junction bases not matched to a gene: 1. CDR3 amino acids: CATSEGAYGYTF. CDR3 in DNA: TGTGCCACCAGCGAGGGGGCCTATGGCTACACCTTC.

The J gene is TRBJ2-1, the V gene TRBV4-3; 12 nucleotides match TRBD2. The germline CDR1 and CDR2 sequences are LGHNA and YSLEER. Losses at the gene ends were 3 bases for V and 6 bases for J; bases not matched to a gene: 6. CDR3 size: 16 residues. In DNA, the CDR3 is TGCGCCAGCAGCCATCCCACTAGCGGGGGGCTCAATGAGCAGTTCTTC. Encoded protein: CASSHPTSGGLNEQFF.

The chain is built from TRBV7-2 and TRBJ1-2; a possible D gene is TRBD1 (5 bases). Looked up from germline, CDR1 is SGHTA and CDR2 is FQGNSA. The CDR3 contains 15 residues. Trimming shortened V by 1 base and J by 1 base, and 10 bases separated the two germline ends. The CDR3 nucleotides are TGTGCCAGCAGCTTAGTTAGGGGCCATAACTATGGCTACACCTTC. Its translation is CASSLVRGHNYGYTF.

Here the CDR3 DNA reads TGTGCCAGCAGCTTAAGGCGGGAGGGCTTCACCGGGGAGCTGTTTTTT. This sequence encodes CASSLRREGFTGELFF. J is TRBJ2-2 and V is TRBV7-6, with TRBD2 matching 9 bases. The CDR3 totals 16 residues. Germline V lookup: CDR1 SGHVS, CDR2 FNYEAQ. After removal of 2 bases from V and 4 bases from J, the junction contained 5 bases not matched to a gene.

The chain couples TRBV5-1 to TRBJ2-1; 7 bases agree with TRBD2. Germline values: CDR1 SGHRS, CDR2 YFSETQ. Losses at the gene ends were 0 bases for V and 3 bases for J; bases not matched to a gene: 3. The CDR3 contains 15 residues. CDR3 nucleotides: TGCGCCAGCAGCTTGGTGGCGGGAGACTACAATGAGCAGTTCTTC. The encoded protein is CASSLVAGDYNEQFF.

J is TRBJ2-7 and V is TRBV14, with TRBD1 identical over 8 bases. From germline, CDR1 is SGHDN and CDR2 FVKESK. V shed 3 bases and J 2 bases; nucleotides not matched to a gene: 3. The CDR3 is 14 residues long. The CDR3: CASSQPGQAYEQYF. DNA of the CDR3: TGTGCCAGCAGCCAGCCGGGACAGGCCTACGAGCAGTACTTC.

The rearrangement links TRBV4-3 to TRBJ2-7; tentative D call: TRBD2 (6 bases). The germline CDR1 and CDR2 sequences are LGHNA and YSLEER. This CDR3 region has 15 residues. V shed 1 base and J shed 6 bases, with 16 bases lying between them. CDR3 in amino acids: CASSQGLLATTEQYF. The CDR3 DNA is TGCGCCAGCAGCCAAGGGCTACTAGCAACCACCGAGCAGTACTTC.

This chain uses TRBV6-5 with TRBJ1-5; D is possibly TRBD1 (5 bases). The CDR3 is made up of 14 amino acids. V lost 8 bases and J 1 base, leaving 12 bases between the germline ends. CDR1 is MNHEY, CDR2 SVGAGI, per germline. This chain's CDR3 is CASQDTRSNQPQHF. The CDR3 DNA reads as TGTGCCAGCCAGGACACCCGAAGCAATCAGCCCCAGCATTTT.

The chain couples TRBV27 to TRBJ1-5; D is ambiguous. The CDR3 totals 15 residues. Germline-derived CDR1 and CDR2 are MNHEY and SMNVEV (reference sequence). V shed 2 bases and J shed 5 bases, with 13 bases lying between them. CDR3 sequence: CASSLKWGVDQPQHF. The DNA of the CDR3 is TGTGCCAGCAGTTTAAAGTGGGGAGTCGATCAGCCCCAGCATTTT.

V is TRBV19 and J is TRBJ2-1, with D tentatively TRBD1 (7 bases). Germline V gene lookup returns CDR1 LNHDA and CDR2 SQIVND (reference sequence). V gave up 7 bases and J gave up 3 bases, with 16 bases separating them. This CDR3 comprises 15 residues. DNA of the CDR3: TGTGCCAGTACCCAGGGGCAGGGGGGCTACAATGAGCAGTTCTTC. It specifies CASTQGQGGYNEQFF.

The V call is TRBV6-6, the J call TRBJ2-7; the D gene is possibly TRBD2 (6 bases). Between the trimmed V and J ends, which lost 11 bases and 7 bases, there was a span of 15 bases. The germline CDR1 and CDR2 sequences are MNHNY and SVGAGI (reference sequence). This CDR3 region has 11 residues. DNA of the CDR3: TGTGCCGTGGGCGGGGTTTGGGAGCAGTACTTC. Encoded protein: CAVGGVWEQYF.

This sequence joins TRBV2 and TRBJ1-6, with no clear D. This CDR3 spans 13 amino acids. V was pared by 8 bases and J by 3 bases, with 8 bases between. Germline loops: CDR1 SNHLY, CDR2 FYNNEI. The CDR3 spells CASGGDYNSPLHF. The DNA for the CDR3 is TGTGCCAGCGGCGGGGACTATAATTCACCCCTCCACTTT.

The chain is built from TRBV7-2 and TRBJ1-2, with D maybe TRBD1 (5 bases). The V end lost 4 bases, the J end lost 4 bases, and 10 bases lay between the germline ends. Germline values: CDR1 SGHTA, CDR2 FQGNSA. The CDR3 runs 13 residues. The CDR3, as DNA: TGTGCCAGCAGCTCCCCGACAGTCTATGGCTACACCTTC. This sequence encodes CASSSPTVYGYTF.

The chain carries TRBV19 and TRBJ1-2, with D maybe TRBD1 (6 bases). V lost 4 bases, J lost 0 bases, and 18 bases lay in between. Germline CDR1 and CDR2: LNHDA and SQIVND (reference sequence). The CDR3 covers 17 residues. CDR3: CASSTPKQGRTNYGYTF. The CDR3 DNA sequence: TGTGCCAGTAGTACCCCAAAACAGGGACGGACTAACTATGGCTACACCTTC.

This clone was counted between two and nine times. CDR3 loop: CASSEGQGLRLWEKLFF. Here the CDR3 DNA reads TGTGCCAGCAGTGAGGGACAAGGTCTGCGTCTTTGGGAAAAACTGTTTTTT. The V gene is TRBV2, the J gene TRBJ1-4; maybe TRBD1 (6 bases). Between the trimmed V and J ends, which lost 3 bases and 8 bases, there was a span of 22 bases. The CDR3 totals 17 residues. CDR1 and CDR2 from the germline V gene are SNHLY and FYNNEI.

The V and J genes are TRBV6-5 and TRBJ2-2; 11 nucleotides agree with TRBD2. CDR1 is MNHEY, CDR2 SVGAGI, per germline. Germline trimming cut 7 bases from V and 2 bases from J; bases unmatched to any gene: 3. The CDR3 runs to 15 residues. Here the CDR3 DNA reads TGTGCCAGCATTAGCGGGGGGGCTAACACCGGGGAGCTGTTTTTT. It encodes CASISGGANTGELFF.

J is TRBJ2-3 and V is TRBV27; the match to TRBD1 covers 10 bases. CDR1 and CDR2 from the germline V gene are MNHEY and SMNVEV (reference sequence). V was clipped by 3 bases and J by 5 bases; unmatched bases: 14. The length of the CDR3 is 18 residues. This CDR3 reads CASSLKGQGTRVQDTQYF. CDR3 DNA sequence: TGTGCCAGCAGTTTGAAGGGACAGGGGACCCGGGTCCAAGATACGCAGTATTTT.

This rearrangement joins TRBV11-3 to TRBJ1-6, with D hard to call. Germline loops: CDR1 SGHNT, CDR2 YENEEA. Trimming stripped 1 base from V and 8 bases from J, with 9 bases between. This CDR3 spans 14 amino acids. In DNA, the CDR3 is TGTGCCAGCAGCTTAGGGTTGTCGGATTCACCCCTCCACTTT. Translated: CASSLGLSDSPLHF.